What follows describes a single T cell receptor (beta chain). The target antigen is unknown. TCRdb's copy holds only in-frame clones and misses some; the assay was immunoSEQ multiplex PCR. This sample has over 85,000 clones, with around 93% found just once. The CDR3 loop spans 14 amino acids. With 1 base removed from V and 13 bases from J, the gap between germline ends came to 16 bases. The germline CDR1 and CDR2 sequences are LNHDA and SQIVND (reference sequence). The record originates from a study of T cell responses to AZD1222 COVID-19 vaccine. Broader study findings: Without day 14 samples, only post-peak T cell repertoires were studied. Mostly white British, mostly female donors; authors suggested clonal diversity may be underestimated.

The source material was peripheral blood, sampled on day 0 of AZD1222 vaccination. The clonotype comes from an adult in good health. The gene calls are TRBV19 and TRBJ1-4; no clear D gene. CDR3 sequence reads: CASSIARQAPLLFF. CDR3 DNA sequence: TGTGCCAGTAGTATAGCAAGGCAGGCCCCGTTACTGTTTTTT.